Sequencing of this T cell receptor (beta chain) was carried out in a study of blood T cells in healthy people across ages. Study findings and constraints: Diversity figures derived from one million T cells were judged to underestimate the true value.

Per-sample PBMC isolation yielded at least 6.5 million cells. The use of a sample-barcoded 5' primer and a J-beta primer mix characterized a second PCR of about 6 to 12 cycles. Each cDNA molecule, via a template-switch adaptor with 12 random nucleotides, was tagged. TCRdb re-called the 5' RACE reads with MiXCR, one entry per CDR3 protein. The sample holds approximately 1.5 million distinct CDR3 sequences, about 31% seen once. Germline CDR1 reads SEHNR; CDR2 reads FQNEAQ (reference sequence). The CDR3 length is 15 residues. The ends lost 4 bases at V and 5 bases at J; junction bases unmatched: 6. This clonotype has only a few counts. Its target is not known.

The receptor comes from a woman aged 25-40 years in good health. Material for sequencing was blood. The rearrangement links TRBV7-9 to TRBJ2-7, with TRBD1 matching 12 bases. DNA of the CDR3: TGTGCCAGCAGCTGGGACAGGGGGCCGGGAGACGAGCAGTACTTC. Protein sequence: CASSWDRGPGDEQYF.